A single sample is the source of the 6 T cell receptor beta chains below, sequenced in a study of OX40 agonist ivuxolimab in advanced cancers. Method: immunoSEQ multiplex PCR; TCRdb's copy keeps in-frame clones and lacks some. The sample carries 80,000 to 100,000 clones, roughly 87% recorded once. The sequenced sample was CD4+ or CD8+ T cells sorted from blood, obtained in a trial of the OX40 agonist ivuxolimab. These receptors all come from an adult with an advanced solid tumor such as melanoma, head and neck, liver or kidney cancer.

This clone appeared a single time. V and J are TRBV19 and TRBJ1-1, with 8 bases identical to TRBD1. This CDR3 spans 14 amino acids. CDR1 LNHDA and CDR2 SQIVND come from the germline V gene (reference sequence). Losses at the gene ends were 0 bases for V and 5 bases for J; bases not matched to a gene: 2. CDR3 protein: CASSIDRGPTEAFF. The CDR3 nucleotides read TGTGCCAGTAGTATAGACAGGGGGCCGACTGAAGCTTTCTTT.

The CDR3 region has the DNA TGTGCCAGTAGTATAGATTCCGCGGGTCAAGAGACCCAGTACTTC. Translated, it gives CASSIDSAGQETQYF. The chain carries TRBV19 and TRBJ2-5; maybe TRBD2 (5 bases). The CDR3 runs to 15 residues. Trimming left V 0 bases short and J 2 bases short, with 10 bases between. CDR1 is LNHDA, CDR2 SQIVND, per germline (reference sequence).

The J gene is TRBJ2-7, the V gene TRBV5-1; possible D gene TRBD1, 6 bases. Trimming stripped 0 bases from V and 8 bases from J, with 21 bases between. Germline values: CDR1 SGHRS, CDR2 YFSETQ. This CDR3 is 16 amino acids long. CDR3 amino acids: CASSLAGQSRIGKQYF. CDR3 sequence (DNA): TGCGCCAGCAGCTTGGCCGGACAGAGCCGAATCGGAAAGCAGTACTTC. Based on the CDR3 plus reference TRBV5-1 and TRBJ2-7, the full variable domain is KAGVTQTPRYLIKTRGQQVTLSCSPISGHRSVSWYQQTPGQGLQFLFEYFSETQRNKGNFPGRFSGRQFSNSRSEMNVSTLELGDSALYLCASSLAGQSRIGKQYFGPGTRLTVT.

The chain links TRBV7-2 to TRBJ2-7, with D hard to call. Trimming took 1 base from V and 3 from J, leaving 7 bases between them. The germline V gene encodes CDR1 SGHTA and CDR2 FQGNSA. The CDR3 is 13 residues long. The chain's CDR3 is CASSLDGNYEQYF. In nucleotides, the CDR3 is TGTGCCAGCAGCTTAGACGGCAACTACGAGCAGTACTTC.

The chain links TRBV14 to TRBJ2-7; D perhaps matches TRBD1 (6 bases). Trimming removed 4 bases from V and 5 bases from J, with 18 bases in between. The CDR3 is 15 amino acids. Germline V gives CDR1 SGHDN, CDR2 FVKESK. The CDR3 protein is CASSLNRGPGDEQYF. CDR3 DNA: TGTGCCAGCAGCCTAAATCGGGGACCAGGGGACGAGCAGTACTTC.

Details on this clone: The same CDR3 arises from other DNA sequences in this sample as well. This chain links TRBV5-1 with TRBJ2-5; unclear D gene. Per germline, CDR1 SGHRS and CDR2 YFSETQ. The CDR3 is made up of 13 amino acids. Trimming took off 1 base at V and 5 bases at J, with 9 bases between the two ends. CDR3 sequence (DNA): TGCGCCAGCAGCTTGAGGTCGGAGGAGACCCAGTACTTC. This sequence encodes CASSLRSEETQYF.